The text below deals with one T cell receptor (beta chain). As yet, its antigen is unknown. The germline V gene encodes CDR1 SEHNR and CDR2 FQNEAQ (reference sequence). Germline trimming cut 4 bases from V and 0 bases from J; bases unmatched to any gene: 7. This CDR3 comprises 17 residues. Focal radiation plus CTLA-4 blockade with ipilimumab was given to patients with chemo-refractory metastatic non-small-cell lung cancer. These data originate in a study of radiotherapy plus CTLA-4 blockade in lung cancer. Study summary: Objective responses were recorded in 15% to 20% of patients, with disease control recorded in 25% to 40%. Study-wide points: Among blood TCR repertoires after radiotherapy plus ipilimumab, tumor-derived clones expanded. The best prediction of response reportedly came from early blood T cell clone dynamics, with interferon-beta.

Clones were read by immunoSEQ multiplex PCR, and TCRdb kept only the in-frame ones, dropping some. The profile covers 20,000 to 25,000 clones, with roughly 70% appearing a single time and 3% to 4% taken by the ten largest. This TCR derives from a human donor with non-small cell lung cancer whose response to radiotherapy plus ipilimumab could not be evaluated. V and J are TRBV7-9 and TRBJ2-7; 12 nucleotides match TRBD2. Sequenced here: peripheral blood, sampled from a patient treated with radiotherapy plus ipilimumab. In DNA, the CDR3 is TGTGCCAGCAGCTCTAGGACTAGCGGGGCTAGCTCCTACGAGCAGTACTTC. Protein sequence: CASSSRTSGASSYEQYF.